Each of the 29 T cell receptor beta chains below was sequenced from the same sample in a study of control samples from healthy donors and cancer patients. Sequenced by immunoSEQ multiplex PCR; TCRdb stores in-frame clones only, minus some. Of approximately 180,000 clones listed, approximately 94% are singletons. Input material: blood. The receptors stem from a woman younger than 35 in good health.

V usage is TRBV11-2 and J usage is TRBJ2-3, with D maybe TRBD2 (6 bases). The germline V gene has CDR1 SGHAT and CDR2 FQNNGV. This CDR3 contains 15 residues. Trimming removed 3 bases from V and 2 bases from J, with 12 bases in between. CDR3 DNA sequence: TGTGCCAGCAGCTTTAAGGGGACTTACACAGATACGCAGTATTTT. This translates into CASSFKGTYTDTQYF.

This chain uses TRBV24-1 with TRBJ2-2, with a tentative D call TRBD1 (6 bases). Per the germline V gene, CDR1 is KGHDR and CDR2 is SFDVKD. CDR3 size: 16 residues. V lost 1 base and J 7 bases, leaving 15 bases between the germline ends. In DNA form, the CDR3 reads TGTGCCACCAGTGATTTTGGCAGGGGATTTAACGGGGAGCTGTTTTTT. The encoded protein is CATSDFGRGFNGELFF.

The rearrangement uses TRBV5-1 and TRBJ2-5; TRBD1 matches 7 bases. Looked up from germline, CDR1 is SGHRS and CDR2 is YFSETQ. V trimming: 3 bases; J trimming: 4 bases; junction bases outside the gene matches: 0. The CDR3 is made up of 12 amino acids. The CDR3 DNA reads TGCGCCAGCAGCTACAGGGGAGAGACCCAGTACTTC. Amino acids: CASSYRGETQYF.

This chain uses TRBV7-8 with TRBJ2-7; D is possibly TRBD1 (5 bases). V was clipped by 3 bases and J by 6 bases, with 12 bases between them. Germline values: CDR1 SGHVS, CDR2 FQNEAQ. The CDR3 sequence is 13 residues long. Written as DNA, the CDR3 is TGTGCCAGCAGCTTTCCGCAGGGCGGCGAGCAGTACTTC. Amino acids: CASSFPQGGEQYF.

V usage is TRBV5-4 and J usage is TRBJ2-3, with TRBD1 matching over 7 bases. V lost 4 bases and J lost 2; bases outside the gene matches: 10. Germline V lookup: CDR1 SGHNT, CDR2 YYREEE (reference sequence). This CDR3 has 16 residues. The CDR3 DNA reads TGTGCCAGCAGCAGACCGGGACAGACCTACACAGATACGCAGTATTTT. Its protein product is CASSRPGQTYTDTQYF.

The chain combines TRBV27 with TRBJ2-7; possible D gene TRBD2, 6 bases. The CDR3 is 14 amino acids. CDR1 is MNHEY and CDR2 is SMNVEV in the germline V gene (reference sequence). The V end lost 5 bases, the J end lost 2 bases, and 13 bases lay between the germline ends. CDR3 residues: CASSIPGLTYEQYF. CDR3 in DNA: TGTGCCAGCAGTATCCCGGGACTCACCTACGAGCAGTACTTC.

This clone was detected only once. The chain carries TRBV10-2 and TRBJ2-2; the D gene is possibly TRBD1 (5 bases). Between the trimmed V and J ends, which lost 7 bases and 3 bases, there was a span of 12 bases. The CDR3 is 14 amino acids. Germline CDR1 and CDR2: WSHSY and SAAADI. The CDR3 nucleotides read TGCGCCAGCAACCTGGGGCAGGACACCGGGGAGCTGTTTTTT. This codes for CASNLGQDTGELFF.

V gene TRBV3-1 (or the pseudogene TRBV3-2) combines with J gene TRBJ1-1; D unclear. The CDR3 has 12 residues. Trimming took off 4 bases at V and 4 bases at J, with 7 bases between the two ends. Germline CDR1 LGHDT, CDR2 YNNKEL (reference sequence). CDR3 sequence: CASSREGTEAFF. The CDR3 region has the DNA TGTGCCAGCAGCCGGGAGGGCACTGAAGCTTTCTTT.

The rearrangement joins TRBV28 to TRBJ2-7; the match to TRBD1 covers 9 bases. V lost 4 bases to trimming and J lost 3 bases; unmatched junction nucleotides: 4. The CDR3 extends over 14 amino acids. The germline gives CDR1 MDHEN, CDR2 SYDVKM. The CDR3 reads CASSWGTGLYEQYF. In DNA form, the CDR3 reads TGTGCCAGCAGTTGGGGGACAGGGCTCTACGAGCAGTACTTC.

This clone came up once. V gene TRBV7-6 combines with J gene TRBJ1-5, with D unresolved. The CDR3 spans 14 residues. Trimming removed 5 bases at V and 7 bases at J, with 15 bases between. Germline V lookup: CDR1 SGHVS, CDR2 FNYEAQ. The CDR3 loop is CASSLSDRQQPQHF. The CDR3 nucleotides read TGTGCCAGCAGCCTCTCAGATCGCCAGCAGCCCCAGCATTTT. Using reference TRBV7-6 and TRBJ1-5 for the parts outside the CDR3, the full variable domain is GAGVSQSPRYKVTKRGQDVALRCDPISGHVSLYWYRQALGQGPEFLTYFNYEAQQDKSGLPNDRFSAERPEGSISTLTIQRTEQRDSAMYRCASSLSDRQQPQHFGDGTRLSIL.

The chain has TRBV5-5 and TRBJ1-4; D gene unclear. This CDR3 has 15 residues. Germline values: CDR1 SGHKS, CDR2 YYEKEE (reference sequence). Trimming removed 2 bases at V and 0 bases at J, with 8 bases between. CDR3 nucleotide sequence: TGTGCCAGCAGCTTATACGTTGCAACTAATGAAAAACTGTTTTTT. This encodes CASSLYVATNEKLFF.

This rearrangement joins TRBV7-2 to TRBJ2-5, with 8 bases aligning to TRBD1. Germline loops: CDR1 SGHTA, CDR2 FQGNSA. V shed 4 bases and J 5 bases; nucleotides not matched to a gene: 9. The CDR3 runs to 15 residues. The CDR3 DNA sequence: TGTGCCAGCAGCTCGGCAGGGGGCGCACGGGAGACCCAGTACTTC. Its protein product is CASSSAGGARETQYF. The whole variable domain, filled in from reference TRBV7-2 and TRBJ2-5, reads GAGVSQSPSNKVTEKGKDVELRCDPISGHTALYWYRQSLGQGLEFLIYFQGNSAPDKSGLPSDRFSAERTGGSVSTLTIQRTQQEDSAVYLCASSSAGGARETQYFGPGTRLLVL.

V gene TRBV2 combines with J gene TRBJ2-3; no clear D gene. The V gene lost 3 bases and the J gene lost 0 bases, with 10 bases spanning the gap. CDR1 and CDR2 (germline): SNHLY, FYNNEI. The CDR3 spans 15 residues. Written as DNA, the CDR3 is TGTGCCAGCAGTGATAGGGCCATCAGCACAGATACGCAGTATTTT. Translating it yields CASSDRAISTDTQYF.

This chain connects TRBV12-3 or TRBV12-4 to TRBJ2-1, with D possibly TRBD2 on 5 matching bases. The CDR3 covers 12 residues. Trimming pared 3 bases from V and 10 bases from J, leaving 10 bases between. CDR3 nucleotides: TGTGCCAGCAGTTTCGTAGGGAGCGAGCAGTTCTTC. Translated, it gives CASSFVGSEQFF.

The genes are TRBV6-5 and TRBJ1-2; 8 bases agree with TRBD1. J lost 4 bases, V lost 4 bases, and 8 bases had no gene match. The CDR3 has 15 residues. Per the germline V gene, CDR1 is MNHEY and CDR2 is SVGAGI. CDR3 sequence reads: CASSSPGQELYGYTF. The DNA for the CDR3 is TGTGCCAGCAGTTCTCCGGGACAGGAGCTCTATGGCTACACCTTC.

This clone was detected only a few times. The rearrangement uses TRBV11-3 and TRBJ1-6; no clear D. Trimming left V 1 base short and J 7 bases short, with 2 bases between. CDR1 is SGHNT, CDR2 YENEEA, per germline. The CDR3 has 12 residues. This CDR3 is CASSLANSPLHF. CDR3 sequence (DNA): TGTGCCAGCAGCTTAGCCAATTCACCCCTCCACTTT.

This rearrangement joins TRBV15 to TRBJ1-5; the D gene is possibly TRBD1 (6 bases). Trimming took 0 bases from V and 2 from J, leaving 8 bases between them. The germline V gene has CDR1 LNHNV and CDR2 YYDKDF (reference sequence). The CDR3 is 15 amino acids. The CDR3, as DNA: TGTGCCACCAGCAGAGAACAGGGAGGCAATCAGCCCCAGCATTTT. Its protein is CATSREQGGNQPQHF.

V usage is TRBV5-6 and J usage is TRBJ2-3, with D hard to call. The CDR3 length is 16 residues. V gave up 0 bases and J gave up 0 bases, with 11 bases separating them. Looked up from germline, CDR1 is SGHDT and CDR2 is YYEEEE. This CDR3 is CASSLVSGSSTDTQYF. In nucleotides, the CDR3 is TGTGCCAGCAGCTTGGTGTCAGGCAGTAGCACAGATACGCAGTATTTT.

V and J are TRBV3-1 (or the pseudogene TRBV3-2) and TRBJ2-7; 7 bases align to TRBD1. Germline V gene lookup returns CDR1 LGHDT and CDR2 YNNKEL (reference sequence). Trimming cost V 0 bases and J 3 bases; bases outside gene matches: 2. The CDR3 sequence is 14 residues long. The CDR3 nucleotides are TGTGCCAGCAGCCAAGACCGGGACAGCTACGAGCAGTACTTC. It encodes CASSQDRDSYEQYF.

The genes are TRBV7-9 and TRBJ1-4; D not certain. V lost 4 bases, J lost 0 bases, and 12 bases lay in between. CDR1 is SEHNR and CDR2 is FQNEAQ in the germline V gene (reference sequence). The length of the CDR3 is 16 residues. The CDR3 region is CASSSPGRTTNEKLFF. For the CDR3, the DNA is TGTGCCAGCAGCTCACCGGGGAGAACAACTAATGAAAAACTGTTTTTT.

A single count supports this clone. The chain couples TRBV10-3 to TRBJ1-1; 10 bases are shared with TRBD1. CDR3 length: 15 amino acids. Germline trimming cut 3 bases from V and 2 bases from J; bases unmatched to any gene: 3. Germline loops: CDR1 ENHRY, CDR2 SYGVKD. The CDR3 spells CAISEGTGDNTEAFF. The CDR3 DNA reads TGTGCCATCAGTGAAGGGACAGGGGACAACACTGAAGCTTTCTTT.

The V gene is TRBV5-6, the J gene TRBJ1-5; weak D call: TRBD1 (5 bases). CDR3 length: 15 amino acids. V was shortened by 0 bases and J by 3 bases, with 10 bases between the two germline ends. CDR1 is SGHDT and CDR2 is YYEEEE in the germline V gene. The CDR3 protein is CASSLGGGFNQPQHF. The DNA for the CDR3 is TGTGCCAGCAGCTTGGGCGGGGGGTTCAATCAGCCCCAGCATTTT.

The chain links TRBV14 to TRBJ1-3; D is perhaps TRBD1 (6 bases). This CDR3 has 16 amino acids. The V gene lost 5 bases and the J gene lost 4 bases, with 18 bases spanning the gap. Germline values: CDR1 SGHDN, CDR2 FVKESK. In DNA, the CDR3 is TGTGCCAGCAGCTCCCGGACAGCCCGAGCAGGAAACACCATATATTTT. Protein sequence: CASSSRTARAGNTIYF.

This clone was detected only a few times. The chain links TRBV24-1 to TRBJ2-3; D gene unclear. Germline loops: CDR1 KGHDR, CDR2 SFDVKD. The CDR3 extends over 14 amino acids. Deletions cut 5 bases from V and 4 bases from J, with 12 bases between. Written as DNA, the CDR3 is TGTGCCACCAGTGGACGGGCCCCCCCAGATACGCAGTATTTT. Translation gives CATSGRAPPDTQYF.

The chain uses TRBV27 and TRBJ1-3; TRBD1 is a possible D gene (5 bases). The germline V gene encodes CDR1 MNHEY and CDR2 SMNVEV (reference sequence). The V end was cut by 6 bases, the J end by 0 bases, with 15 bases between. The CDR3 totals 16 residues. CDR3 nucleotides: TGTGCCAGCAGCCCCCTTAAGGGGAGCTCTGGAAACACCATATATTTT. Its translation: CASSPLKGSSGNTIYF.

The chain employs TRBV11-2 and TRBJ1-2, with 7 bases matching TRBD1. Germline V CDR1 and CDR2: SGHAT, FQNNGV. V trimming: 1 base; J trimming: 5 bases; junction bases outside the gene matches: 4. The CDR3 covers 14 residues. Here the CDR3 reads CASSLAGGWYGYTF. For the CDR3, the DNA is TGTGCCAGCAGCTTAGCAGGGGGTTGGTATGGCTACACCTTC.

The CDR3 DNA reads as TGTGCCAGCAGTTTAGCGTATGAAGCTTTCTTT. Translating it yields CASSLAYEAFF. V usage is TRBV28 and J usage is TRBJ1-1, with D unclear. This CDR3 comprises 11 residues. The germline V gene has CDR1 MDHEN and CDR2 SYDVKM. V was cut by 2 bases and J by 7 bases, with 5 bases left in between.

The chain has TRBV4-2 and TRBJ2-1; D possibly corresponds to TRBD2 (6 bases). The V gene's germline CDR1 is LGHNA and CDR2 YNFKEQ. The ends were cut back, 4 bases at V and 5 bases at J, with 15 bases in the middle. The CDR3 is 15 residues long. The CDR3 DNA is TGTGCCAGCAGCCCAATAGGGACTGCCGACAATGAGCAGTTCTTC. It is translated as CASSPIGTADNEQFF.

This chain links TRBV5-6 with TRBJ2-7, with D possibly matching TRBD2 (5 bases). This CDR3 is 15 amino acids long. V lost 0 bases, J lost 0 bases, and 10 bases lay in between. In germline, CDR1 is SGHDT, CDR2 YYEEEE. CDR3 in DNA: TGTGCCAGCAGCTTGGGCTATGGACTCTCCTACGAGCAGTACTTC. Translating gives CASSLGYGLSYEQYF.